One sample yielded the 18 T cell receptor beta chains listed below, sequenced in a study of cytomegalovirus exposure and HLA in healthy donors. PCR used 60 Vbeta primers and 13 Jbeta primers. Sequencing was performed with immunoSEQ multiplex PCR; in TCRdb, only in-frame clones are kept and a portion is missing. The sample shows more than 55,000 clones, approximately 80% of them seen only once. The material sequenced was PBMCs. Source of these receptors: a woman aged 40 to 50 in good health and CMV-seronegative.

The V call is TRBV5-3, the J call TRBJ2-7; 14 bases agree with TRBD2. TRBV5-3 is labeled an ORF, and its function is uncertain. The CDR3 has 18 amino acids. Trimming removed 4 bases from V and 2 bases from J; junction bases left unmatched: 11. CDR3 amino acids: CARSPRTSGRSLTYEQYF. CDR3 coding DNA: TGTGCCAGAAGCCCTAGGACTAGCGGGAGGTCCTTAACCTACGAGCAGTACTTC.

This clone has just a few counts. The chain uses TRBV5-1 and TRBJ2-7, with D possibly being TRBD2 (6 bases). V was pared by 4 bases and J by 4 bases, with 15 bases between. Germline V gene data show CDR1 as SGHRS and CDR2 as YFSETQ. The CDR3 extends over 14 amino acids. In DNA, the CDR3 is TGCGCCAGCAGCCGGGACGGGAGAGGGTACGAGCAGTACTTC. Its protein is CASSRDGRGYEQYF.

The gene calls are TRBV2 and TRBJ1-2; 11 bases match TRBD1. V was pared by 4 bases and J by 4 bases, with 8 bases of the junction left unmatched. Germline CDR1 is SNHLY and CDR2 is FYNNEI. The CDR3 runs to 16 residues. CDR3 sequence: CASSVTRTGGVYGYTF. The DNA of the CDR3 is TGTGCCAGCAGTGTTACCCGGACAGGGGGCGTCTATGGCTACACCTTC.

This chain links TRBV27 with TRBJ2-3; the match to TRBD2 covers 7 bases. Germline V gene data show CDR1 as MNHEY and CDR2 as SMNVEV (reference sequence). The CDR3 runs to 15 residues. V trimming: 7 bases; J trimming: 2 bases; junction bases outside the gene matches: 9. CDR3 bases: TGTGCCAGCACGGGAGGTATCGGTCTCACAGATACGCAGTATTTT. Amino acid sequence: CASTGGIGLTDTQYF.

The chain recombines TRBV5-8 with TRBJ1-1, with D perhaps matching TRBD1 (6 bases). The CDR3 contains 14 residues. Germline V gene lookup returns CDR1 SGHTS and CDR2 YDEGEE. Trimming removed 4 bases at V and 4 bases at J, with 14 bases between. CDR3 in DNA: TGTGCCAGCAGCCCCTCAGGGGTGTCCACTGAAGCTTTCTTT. Translating gives CASSPSGVSTEAFF. The variable domain in full, with the rest retrieved from reference TRBV5-8 and TRBJ1-1, is EAGVTQSPTHLIKTRGQQATLRCSPISGHTSVYWYQQALGLGLQFLLWYDEGEERNRGNFPPRFSGRQFPNYSSELNVNALELEDSALYLCASSPSGVSTEAFFGQGTRLTVV.

The rearrangement links TRBV19 to TRBJ2-3, with TRBD2 identical over 8 bases. The CDR3 has 16 amino acids. Germline CDR1 and CDR2: LNHDA and SQIVND (reference sequence). The J segment lost 5 bases and the V segment lost 5 bases, leaving 12 bases of the junction unmatched. CDR3 sequence: CASSSEQRERGDTQYF. CDR3 DNA sequence: TGTGCCAGTAGTTCCGAACAGCGGGAGAGAGGAGATACGCAGTATTTT. The variable domain in full, completed from reference TRBV19 and TRBJ2-3, reads DGGITQSPKYLFRKEGQNVTLSCEQNLNHDAMYWYRQDPGQGLRLIYYSQIVNDFQKGDIAEGYSVSREKKESFPLTVTSAQKNPTAFYLCASSSEQRERGDTQYFGPGTRLTVL.

The V gene is TRBV7-9, the J gene TRBJ2-1; TRBD2 agrees at 8 bases. Germline trimming cut 0 bases from V and 7 bases from J; bases unmatched to any gene: 5. This CDR3 has 15 amino acids. Germline V gene sequence: CDR1 SEHNR, CDR2 FQNEAQ (reference sequence). The CDR3 bases are TGTGCCAGCAGCTTAGCGAGCGGGAGAGGTAATGAGCAGTTCTTC. It specifies CASSLASGRGNEQFF.

CDR3: CASSKGGIPGLAVPTPTDTQYF. The CDR3 bases are TGTGCCAGCAGCAAAGGGGGAATACCGGGACTAGCGGTACCAACCCCCACAGATACGCAGTATTTT. The V gene is TRBV21-1, the J gene TRBJ2-3; the table's D call of TRBD2 was not tested on the DNA. TRBV21-1 is marked as a pseudogene. The CDR3 loop spans 22 amino acids.

The chain uses TRBV9 and TRBJ2-3; 7 positions agree with TRBD2. The CDR3 length is 16 residues. With V trimmed by 0 bases and J by 1 base, 5 bases remained unmatched. CDR1 is SGDLS and CDR2 is YYNGEE in the germline V gene. CDR3 nucleotides: TGTGCCAGCAGCGTAGTTAGCGGGTGGGGCACAGATACGCAGTATTTT. The encoded protein is CASSVVSGWGTDTQYF.

The chain is built from TRBV28 and TRBJ1-2; 7 bases are a match to TRBD1. Germline CDR1 reads MDHEN; CDR2 reads SYDVKM. V lost 10 bases, J lost 6 bases, and 8 bases stayed unmatched. CDR3 length equals 12 residues. CDR3 protein: CAIEQGNDGYTF. CDR3 nucleotides: TGTGCCATCGAACAGGGGAACGATGGCTACACCTTC.

The V gene is TRBV7-6, the J gene TRBJ2-1, with D unresolved. The CDR3 is made up of 16 amino acids. Trimming took 5 bases from V and 9 from J, leaving 23 bases between them. Germline-derived CDR1 and CDR2 are SGHVS and FNYEAQ. The CDR3 coding sequence is TGTGCCAGCAGCCTGATAGCTACTCAACCCTCCAGTGAGCAGTTCTTC. Its translation is CASSLIATQPSSEQFF. The whole variable domain, filled in from reference TRBV7-6 and TRBJ2-1, reads GAGVSQSPRYKVTKRGQDVALRCDPISGHVSLYWYRQALGQGPEFLTYFNYEAQQDKSGLPNDRFSAERPEGSISTLTIQRTEQRDSAMYRCASSLIATQPSSEQFFGPGTRLTVL.

The gene calls are TRBV14 and TRBJ1-2, with 7 positions matching TRBD1. Germline values: CDR1 SGHDN, CDR2 FVKESK. The CDR3 covers 15 residues. Trimming removed 4 bases from V and 4 bases from J; junction bases left unmatched: 9. CDR3 DNA sequence: TGTGCCAGCAGCCCCGGACAGGAAAGACTCTATGGCTACACCTTC. It translates to CASSPGQERLYGYTF.

This clone was observed a single time. The V gene is TRBV9, the J gene TRBJ2-3; 8 nucleotides agree with TRBD2. Per germline, CDR1 SGDLS and CDR2 YYNGEE. The CDR3 length is 15 residues. Trimming cost V 3 bases and J 2 bases; bases outside gene matches: 5. CDR3 sequence reads: CASSASAGATDTQYF. The CDR3 region has the DNA TGTGCCAGCAGCGCCTCAGCGGGAGCCACAGATACGCAGTATTTT.

The chain recombines TRBV5-6 with TRBJ1-2, with 9 nucleotides matching TRBD1. Germline CDR1 and CDR2: SGHDT and YYEEEE. The CDR3 has 15 residues. Unmatched junction bases numbered 5, after V lost 3 bases and J lost 2 bases. The CDR3 DNA sequence: TGTGCCAGCAGCTCAGGGACAGGGATAAACTATGGCTACACCTTC. It translates to CASSSGTGINYGYTF.

The CDR3 here is CASSVDRGQPQHF. The CDR3 coding sequence is TGTGCCAGCAGCGTCGACAGGGGTCAGCCCCAGCATTTT. The chain employs TRBV7-7 and TRBJ1-5, with TRBD1 matching 8 bases. The CDR3 is made up of 13 amino acids. The V gene's germline CDR1 is SSHAT and CDR2 FNYEAQ (reference sequence). V gave up 5 bases and J gave up 6 bases; unmatched junction bases: 3.

The chain employs TRBV6-5 and TRBJ2-2; no reliable D call. From germline, CDR1 is MNHEY and CDR2 SVGAGI. Deletions cut 6 bases from V and 6 bases from J, with 8 bases between. This CDR3 spans 12 amino acids. The CDR3, as DNA: TGTGCCAGCAGCCTTGGCTCCGGGGAGCTGTTTTTT. Translated: CASSLGSGELFF.

This chain uses TRBV28 with TRBJ2-3; 10 bases line up with TRBD2. After removal of 4 bases from V and 3 bases from J, the junction contained 7 bases not matched to a gene. The length of the CDR3 is 16 residues. The germline V gene encodes CDR1 MDHEN and CDR2 SYDVKM. The CDR3 DNA is TGTGCCAGCAGTTCTAGCGGGAGAGCTAGAACAGATACGCAGTATTTT. Translated, it gives CASSSSGRARTDTQYF.

CDR3 in DNA: TGTGCCAGCAGCTTAAGTCGGGGTCAGCCCCAGCATTTT. It is translated as CASSLSRGQPQHF. The chain couples TRBV7-2 to TRBJ1-5; D gene ambiguous. The CDR3 runs 13 residues. Germline CDR1 SGHTA, CDR2 FQGNSA. Trimming took 2 bases from V and 6 from J, leaving 8 bases between them.